Each of the 12 T cell receptor beta chains below was sequenced from the same sample in a study of human T cells and chemical hapten exposure. MiXCR, applied by TCRdb to the RACE reads, yields one record per CDR3 protein. The sample includes roughly 180,000 distinct CDR3 sequences, around 20% seen only once; the top ten take under 7%. Stated time point: patch test 1, 2 weeks after DPC sensitization. The treatment: therapeutic diphenylcyclopropenone sensitization with weekly scalp DPC. The sample was whole blood, taken in connection with sensitization to the hapten diphenylcyclopropenone (DPC). The source is a woman in her fifties or sixties with alopecia areata. Some clones in this sample may be carry-over from other donors' samples.

The chain uses TRBV7-9 and TRBJ2-7; 11 bases fit TRBD1. Trimming took 8 bases from V and 4 from J; bases not matched to a gene: 7. The CDR3 totals 14 residues. Germline CDR1 is SEHNR and CDR2 is FQNEAQ (reference sequence). DNA for the CDR3: TGTGCCAGCGGAGTGGACAGGGGGCCGTACGAGCAGTACTTC. Protein: CASGVDRGPYEQYF.

This clonotype has more than one count but fewer than ten. The V gene is TRBV7-9, the J gene TRBJ1-1; D is undetermined. Looked up from germline, CDR1 is SEHNR and CDR2 is FQNEAQ (reference sequence). The CDR3 has 12 residues. V dropped 2 bases and J dropped 7 bases, with 8 bases sitting between them. The CDR3 nucleotides are TGTGCCAGCAGCTTAAAGTTAGGTGAAGCTTTCTTT. Protein product: CASSLKLGEAFF.

As DNA, the CDR3 is TGTGCCAGCAGGGAACCACTAGCGGGAGGGCCAGATACGCAGTATTTT. Translating it yields CASREPLAGGPDTQYF. The rearrangement links TRBV9 to TRBJ2-3; 13 bases fit TRBD2. The junction had 7 bases not matched to a gene; V was cut back by 5 bases and J by 4 bases. CDR1 is SGDLS, CDR2 YYNGEE, per germline. The CDR3 extends over 16 amino acids.

The V gene is TRBV15, the J gene TRBJ1-2; 11 positions match TRBD1. The V gene end was trimmed by 3 bases and the J gene end by 3 bases; junction bases not matched to a gene: 3. The CDR3 spans 15 residues. Germline V gene sequence: CDR1 LNHNV, CDR2 YYDKDF (reference sequence). The CDR3 is CATSRAGQGDYGYTF. The DNA of the CDR3 is TGTGCCACCAGCAGGGCGGGACAGGGGGACTATGGCTACACCTTC.

V usage is TRBV12-3 or TRBV12-4 and J usage is TRBJ2-7; D could derive from TRBD1 or TRBD2 (5 bases each). Trimming pared 6 bases from V and 1 base from J, leaving 13 bases between. The CDR3 is made up of 14 amino acids. The CDR3, as DNA: TGTGCCAGCAGATCCTCCGGGACGTCCTACGAGCAGTACTTC. Amino acids: CASRSSGTSYEQYF.

The V call is TRBV3-1, the J call TRBJ2-2, with D possibly TRBD2 on 6 matching bases. V was shortened by 0 bases and J by 4 bases, with 15 bases between the two germline ends. CDR3 length: 17 amino acids. The germline CDR1 and CDR2 sequences are LGHDT and YNNKEL (reference sequence). DNA of the CDR3: TGTGCCAGCAGCCAAGACGTTGCGGGAAGTTTCACCGGGGAGCTGTTTTTT. Protein sequence: CASSQDVAGSFTGELFF.

Written as DNA, the CDR3 is TGTGCCAGCAGTACTCCGGGACAGGGGCTATACTCTGGGGCCAACGTCCTGACTTTC. As protein: CASSTPGQGLYSGANVLTF. V usage is TRBV2 and J usage is TRBJ2-6; 10 nucleotides line up with TRBD1. Germline V gene lookup returns CDR1 SNHLY and CDR2 FYNNEI. V shed 5 bases and J 0 bases; nucleotides not matched to a gene: 10. The CDR3 loop spans 19 amino acids.

V is TRBV28 and J is TRBJ2-7, with D tentatively TRBD2 (5 bases). CDR1 MDHEN and CDR2 SYDVKM come from the germline V gene. This CDR3 contains 13 residues. V was trimmed by 3 bases and J by 7 bases, leaving 13 bases between them. The chain's CDR3 is CASSFIGRGEQYF. In DNA, the CDR3 is TGTGCCAGCAGTTTCATAGGACGAGGGGAGCAGTACTTC.

The chain combines TRBV9 with TRBJ2-7; the match to TRBD2 covers 9 bases. Germline CDR1 SGDLS, CDR2 YYNGEE. V was clipped by 4 bases and J by 6 bases; unmatched bases: 11. The CDR3 consists of 15 residues. The CDR3 sequence: CASSLGGLAGSEQYF. The DNA of the CDR3 is TGTGCCAGCAGCCTCGGGGGGCTAGCGGGGAGCGAGCAGTACTTC.

This clonotype was seen only a few times. The CDR3 DNA is TGTGCCAGCAGCCCTGACAGGCCCGCGAACACCGGGGAGCTGTTTTTT. Its protein is CASSPDRPANTGELFF. The chain carries TRBV7-9 and TRBJ2-2; possibly TRBD1 for D (6 bases). This CDR3 is built from 16 residues. The V end was cut by 5 bases, the J end by 0 bases, with 13 bases between. Germline V gene sequence: CDR1 SEHNR, CDR2 FQNEAQ (reference sequence).

This clonotype was picked up a small number of times. The genes are TRBV6-2 or TRBV6-3 and TRBJ2-1; 10 nucleotides match TRBD2. The CDR3 runs 14 residues. Germline CDR1 reads MNHEY; CDR2 reads SVGEGT. The junction had 6 bases not matched to a gene; V was cut back by 4 bases and J by 9 bases. CDR3 DNA: TGTGCCAGCAGTTCCCAGCGGGAGGGTGGTGAGCAGTTCTTC. As protein: CASSSQREGGEQFF.

The sample holds a few counts of this clonotype. The gene calls are TRBV20-1 and TRBJ2-5; D is uncertain. V lost 3 bases and J lost 3, with 11 bases in between. The CDR3 is 13 amino acids. CDR1 and CDR2 from the germline V gene are DFQATT and SNEGSKA (reference sequence). The CDR3 here is CSARPSFEETQYF. The CDR3 DNA sequence: TGCAGTGCTAGGCCCAGTTTTGAAGAGACCCAGTACTTC.